The sequence of this TCR beta chain was determined in a study of graft-versus-host responses after intestinal transplantation (dated by TCRdb to the early 2020s). Notes on the research overall: The transplants that recipients received were multivisceral, liver-intestinal, or isolated intestinal. Every recipient was given anti-thymocyte globulin induction, followed by approximately 3 years of maintenance tacrolimus and steroids. Bulk TCR-beta CDR3 sequencing was used to track graft-versus-host and host-versus-graft alloreactive T cell clones in the graft, circulation and bone marrow after intestinal transplantation. To identify alloreactive clones, pre-transplant mixed lymphocyte reaction products were sequenced and compared with unstimulated pre-transplant donor and recipient T cells. Of the roughly 24 intestinal transplant recipients enrolled in the cohort, one of whom was a retransplant, a few patients without pretransplant specimens were excluded. Donor T cell macrochimerism was defined as a peak of at least 4% donor T cells among recipient peripheral blood mononuclear cells. Rather than being sequenced by the commercial service, samples from a few later patients were sequenced in-house on an Illumina MiSeq and processed with MiXCR. What the study reported, not specific to this receptor: In the allografts of patients with donor T cell macrochimerism, GvH to HvG T cell clonal ratios were high. Early after transplant, declines in HvG clones were associated with peak levels of circulating GvH clones. Conclusions were limited by the relatively low number and heterogeneity of intestinal transplant patients. GvH clones were found in recipient bone marrow, and some of the GvH clones appeared earlier in ileal mucosa or blood, which is consistent with an intestinal mucosal origin.

As encoded in the germline V gene, CDR1 is SGHTA while CDR2 is FQGNSA. From the cysteine up to the phenylalanine, the CDR3 has a length of 15 residues. The DNA shown is the 45-base CDR3, in frame from base 1. Ends trimmed: V by 3 bases, J by 6 bases; bases unmatched to a gene: 8. The library was made by the immunoSEQ multiplex PCR assay. For most patients, genomic DNA was isolated with the Qiagen DNeasy Blood and Tissue Kit and sent frozen to Adaptive Biotechnologies for TCR sequencing. For most patients, high-throughput TCR-beta CDR3 sequencing of genomic DNA was performed by Adaptive Biotechnologies. Processing in the source paper ran as follows. Adaptive's ImmunoSEQ software supplied the TCR sequencing data for 18 patients, while MiXCR and VDJtools were used to process three other patients. CD4 versus CD8 sorting errors were corrected by removing sequences found in both subsets at a frequency ratio below 5:1. CDR3 nucleotide sequences shared by donor and recipient were removed because the origin of these sequences could not be assigned. To be classed as alloreactive, a clone needed at least 2-fold expansion over unstimulated cells and a minimum CFSE-low frequency of 0.002% (template counts) or 0.001% (read counts). A clone was considered mappable if detected in the sequenced pre-transplant spleen, lymph node, or MLR CFSE-low populations of the donor or recipient. The cumulative frequency of alloreactive clones was calculated as a percentage of all sequences, weighted by copy number. The table was pulled from immuneACCESS by TCRdb, which kept in-frame rearrangements only. Such tables lose some clones; where checked, under half of the loss comes from unresolved V genes, and the rest has no known cause. V and J calls plus clone size are reproduced from that table; the DNA served to infer D and trimming. The sample records under 150,000 clones, 85% to 95% of which are singletons. In total, the top ten clones hold over 2.5% of the sample.

Worth noting for this clone: Its antigen is not yet known. It has no much larger one-base neighbor in the sample; base qualities were not kept.

The sample's time point label, decoded: cells obtained before transplantation from donor or recipient. CD3+CD4+ and CD3+CD8+ populations were FACS-sorted from unstimulated pre-transplant donor and recipient cells taken from spleen or lymph nodes. This TCR derives from a human donor who received an intestinal transplant. The sequenced sample was unstimulated CD8+ T cells sorted from spleen or lymph node cells, obtained before intestinal transplant. Recombination connected TRBV7-2 to TRBJ1-2, and 9 junction bases match TRBD1. The CDR3 corresponds to CASSFPSRDRDGYTF. Here is the DNA: TGTGCCAGCAGCTTCCCTTCCCGGGACAGGGATGGCTACACCTTC.